The T cell receptor (beta chain) under discussion was sequenced for a study of blood T cells in healthy people across ages. Study results and limitations: For the donors, CMV status was unknown and possibly confounded expanded clonotype changes.

This clonotype was observed once. Its antigen is currently unknown. The CDR3 extends over 13 amino acids. Together with a sample-barcoded 5' primer, a J-beta primer mix was included in a second PCR lasting about 6 to 12 cycles. From the 5' RACE reads, TCRdb called clonotypes with MiXCR, one entry per CDR3 protein. The data show around 1,000,000 distinct CDR3 sequences, 20% to 25% seen once. These data were likewise used in another study, on T cells of mothers and their children. That report notes: Nine systemically healthy Caucasian donors: three mothers, six children.

Sequencing used blood. V gene TRBV12-3 or TRBV12-4 combines with J gene TRBJ2-5, with D uncertain. The DNA end is a closer match to TRBJ2-7, so the J assignment may be wrong. This receptor was obtained from a girl aged 2-10 years in good health. CDR3 in DNA: TGTGCCAGCAGGCCGGTTTTGGGTTACGAGCAGTACTTC. It translates to CASRPVLGYEQYF.